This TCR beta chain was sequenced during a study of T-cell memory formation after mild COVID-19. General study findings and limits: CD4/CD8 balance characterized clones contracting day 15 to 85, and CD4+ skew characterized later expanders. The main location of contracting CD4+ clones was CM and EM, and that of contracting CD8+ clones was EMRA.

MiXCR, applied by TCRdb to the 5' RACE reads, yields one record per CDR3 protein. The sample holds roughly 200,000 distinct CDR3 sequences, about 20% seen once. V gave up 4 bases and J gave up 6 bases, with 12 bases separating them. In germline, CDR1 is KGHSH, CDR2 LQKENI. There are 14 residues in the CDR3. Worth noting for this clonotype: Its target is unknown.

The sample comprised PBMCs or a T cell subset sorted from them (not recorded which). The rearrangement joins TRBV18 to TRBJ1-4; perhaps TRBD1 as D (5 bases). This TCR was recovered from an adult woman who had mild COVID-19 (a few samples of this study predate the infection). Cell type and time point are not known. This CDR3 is CASSRRTPDEKLFF. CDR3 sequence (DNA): TGTGCCAGCTCACGGCGGACACCAGATGAAAAACTGTTTTTT.